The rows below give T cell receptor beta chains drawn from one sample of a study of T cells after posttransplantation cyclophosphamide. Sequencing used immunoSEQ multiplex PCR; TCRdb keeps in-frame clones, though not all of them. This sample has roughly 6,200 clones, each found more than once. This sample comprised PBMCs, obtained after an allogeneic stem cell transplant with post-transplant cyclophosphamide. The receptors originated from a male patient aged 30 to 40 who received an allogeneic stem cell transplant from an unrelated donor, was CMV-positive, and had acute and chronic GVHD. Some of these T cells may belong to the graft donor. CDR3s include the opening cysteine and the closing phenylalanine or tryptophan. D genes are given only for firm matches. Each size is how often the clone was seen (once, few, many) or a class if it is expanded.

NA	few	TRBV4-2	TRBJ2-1	TGTGCCAGCAGCCAAGAAATGACTACCGGCAATGAGCAGTTCTTC	CASSQEMTTGNEQFF
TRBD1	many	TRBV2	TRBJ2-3	TGTGCCAACCGACAGGGGGCGCCCACAGATACGCAGTATTTT	CANRQGAPTDTQYF
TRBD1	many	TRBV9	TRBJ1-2	TGTGCCAGCAGCGTCGCAGCGACAGGGGGCTACACCTTC	CASSVAATGGYTF
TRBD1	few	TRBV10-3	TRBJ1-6	TGTGCCATCAGCACGACAGGGGGTGATTCACCCCTCCACTTT	CAISTTGGDSPLHF
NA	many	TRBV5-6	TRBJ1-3	TGTGCCAGCAATAAACAGGGTGCAGGAAACACCATATATTTT	CASNKQGAGNTIYF
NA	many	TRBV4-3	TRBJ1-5	TGCGCCAGCAGCCAAGATGTCACAGGGCGACATGGGCCCCAGCATTTT	CASSQDVTGRHGPQHF
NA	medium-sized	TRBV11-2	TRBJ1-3	TGTGCCAGCAGCTTAGCCCTTGGAAACACCATATATTTT	CASSLALGNTIYF
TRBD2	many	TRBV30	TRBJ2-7	TGTGCCTGGAGTGGTTTAGCGGGAGGGCCAGGCGAGCAGTACTTC	CAWSGLAGGPGEQYF
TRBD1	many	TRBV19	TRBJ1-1	TGTGCCAGTAGTCCTCCGGGACAGGGCTTTACTGAAGCTTTCTTT	CASSPPGQGFTEAFF
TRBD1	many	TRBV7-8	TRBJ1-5	TGTGCCAGCAGCTTAGCTGACAGGGAAAGCAATCAGCCCCAGCATTTT	CASSLADRESNQPQHF
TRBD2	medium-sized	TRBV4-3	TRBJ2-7	TGCGCCAGCAGCCATGGTGTTAGCGGGAGCGCCTACGAGCAGTACTTC	CASSHGVSGSAYEQYF
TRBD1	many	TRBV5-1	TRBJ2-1	TGCGCCAGCAGCTTAGGGACAGGGGTCAATGAGCAGTTCTTC	CASSLGTGVNEQFF
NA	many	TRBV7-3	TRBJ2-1	TGTGCCAGCAGTTCCGGACTCATCAATGAGCAGTTCTTC	CASSSGLINEQFF
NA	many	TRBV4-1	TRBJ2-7	TGCGCCAGCAGCCAAGAGTTGGGCCAGGACTACGAGCAGTACTTC	CASSQELGQDYEQYF
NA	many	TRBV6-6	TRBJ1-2	TGTGCCAGCAGTTACGCCCAGGCCCCTTCCTATGGCTACACCTTC	CASSYAQAPSYGYTF
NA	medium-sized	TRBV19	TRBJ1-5	TGTGCCAGTAGTATAGCTGGCAGGGCGGTCGATCAGCCCCAGCATTTT	CASSIAGRAVDQPQHF
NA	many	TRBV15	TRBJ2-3	TGTGCCACCAGCAGAGATTCCCGATCTTTAAGACTCCGCACAGATACGCAGTATTTT	CATSRDSRSLRLRTDTQYF
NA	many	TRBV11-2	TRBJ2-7	TGTGCCAGCAGCTTAGACTCAGGACACGTCTCCTACGAGCAGTACTTC	CASSLDSGHVSYEQYF
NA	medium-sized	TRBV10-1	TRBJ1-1	TGCGCCAGCAGTGAGTCTTTGGTAGGCGGAGACACTGAAGCTTTCTTT	CASSESLVGGDTEAFF
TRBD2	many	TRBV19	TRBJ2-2	TGTGCCACCGATGGGAGGACTAGCGGACTCACCGGGGAGCTGTTTTTT	CATDGRTSGLTGELFF
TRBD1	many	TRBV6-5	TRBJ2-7	TGTGCCAGCAACCCGGGACAGGGTTACGAGCAGTACTTC	CASNPGQGYEQYF
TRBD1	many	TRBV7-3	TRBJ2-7	TGTGCCAGCAGCCCGGACAGGACCTACGAGCAGTACTTC	CASSPDRTYEQYF
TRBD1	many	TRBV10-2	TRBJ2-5	TGCGCCAGCAGTGCCGGGACAGAAGAGACCCAGTACTTC	CASSAGTEETQYF
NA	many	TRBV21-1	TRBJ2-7	TGTGCCAGCAGCAAAAAAAGGAGAATAACAGGGATGAGGGGGTACGAGCAGTACTTC	CASSKKRRITGMRGYEQYF
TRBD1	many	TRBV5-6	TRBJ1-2	TGTGCCAGCAGCTGGGGGACAGGGACTCCGGGCTACACCTTC	CASSWGTGTPGYTF
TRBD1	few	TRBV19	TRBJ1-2	TGTGCCAGTAGTCCTACCTCCGGGACAGTGAACTATGGCTACACCTTC	CASSPTSGTVNYGYTF
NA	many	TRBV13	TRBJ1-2	TGTGCCAGCAGCCCCACCTATTATGGCTACACCTTC	CASSPTYYGYTF
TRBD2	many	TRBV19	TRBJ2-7	TGTGCCAGTAGTCCACTAGCGGGAAACGAGCAGTACTTC	CASSPLAGNEQYF
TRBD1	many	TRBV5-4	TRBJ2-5	TGTGCCAGCAGCTTGGAAGGGACAGGGGGATTACAAGAGACCCAGTACTTC	CASSLEGTGGLQETQYF
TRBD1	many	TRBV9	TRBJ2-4	TGTGCCAGCGGACCGGGACAGGGGGCCTGGGACATTCAGTACTTC	CASGPGQGAWDIQYF
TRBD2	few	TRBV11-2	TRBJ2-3	TGTGCCAGCAGCGGGACTAGCGGGGGCACAGATACGCAGTATTTT	CASSGTSGGTDTQYF
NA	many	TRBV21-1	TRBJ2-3	TGTGCCAGCAGCAAAGTCAGGTGGGATACGCAGTATTTT	CASSKVRWDTQYF
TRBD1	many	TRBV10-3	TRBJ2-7	TGTGCCATCAGTGACCCGCCGGGACAGGGGGCTGACGAGCAGTACTTC	CAISDPPGQGADEQYF
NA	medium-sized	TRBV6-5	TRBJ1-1	TGTGCCAGCAGTTACTCGGGGGGAACTGAAGCTTTCTTT	CASSYSGGTEAFF
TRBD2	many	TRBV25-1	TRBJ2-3	TGTGCCAGCAGTGAATCTACGGGGGGGGGCACAGATACGCAGTATTTT	CASSESTGGGTDTQYF
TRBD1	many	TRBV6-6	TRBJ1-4	TGTGCCAGCAGTTGGGTGGCAGGGGGATCGGAAAAACTGTTTTTT	CASSWVAGGSEKLFF
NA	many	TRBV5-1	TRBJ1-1	TGCGCCAGCAGCCGAGACAGTCTGAACACTGAAGCTTTCTTT	CASSRDSLNTEAFF
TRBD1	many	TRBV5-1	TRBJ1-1	TGCGCCAGCAGCTCGGGACAGGGGGGGAACACTGAAGCTTTCTTT	CASSSGQGGNTEAFF
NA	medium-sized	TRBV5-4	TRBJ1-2	TGTGCCAGCAGCTTGTTCGGGGGGCAAGGCTACACCTTC	CASSLFGGQGYTF
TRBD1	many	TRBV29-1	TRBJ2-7	TGCAGCGCCTTGAGCTATTTCGGGGGGACAGGGGGCTCCCACGAGCAGTACTTC	CSALSYFGGTGGSHEQYF